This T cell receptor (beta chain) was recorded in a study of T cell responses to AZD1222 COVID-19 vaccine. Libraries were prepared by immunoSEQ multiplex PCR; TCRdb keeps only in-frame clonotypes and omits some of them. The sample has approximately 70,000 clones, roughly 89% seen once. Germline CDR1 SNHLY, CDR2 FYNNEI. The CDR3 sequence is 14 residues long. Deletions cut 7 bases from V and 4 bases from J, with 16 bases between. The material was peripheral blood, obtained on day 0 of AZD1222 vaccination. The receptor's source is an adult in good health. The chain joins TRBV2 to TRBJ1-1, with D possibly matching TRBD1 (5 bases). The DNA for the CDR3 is TGTGCCAGCATGGTCCAGGGAACCAGCACTGAAGCTTTCTTT. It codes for CASMVQGTSTEAFF.